A single sample gave rise to the 18 T cell receptor beta chains below, sequenced in a study of blood T cells in healthy people across ages (dated by TCRdb to the mid-2010s). Library preparation used 5' RACE. The run used an Illumina HiSeq 2500. A second roughly 6 to 12 cycle PCR used a sample-barcoded 5' primer and a J-beta primer mix. TCRdb reprocessed the public reads (quality trimming at Q25 with fastp, clone calling with MiXCR) and kept in-frame beta chains. Rows with one shared CDR3 protein collapse into an entry with the most common genes and DNA. For this sample the table gives approximately 900,000 distinct CDR3 sequences, of which 25% to 35% were detected only once. Jointly, the top ten make up 10% of the sample. This sample was shared with a second study, whose subject was T cells of mothers and their children.

The sample comprised blood. All receptors come from a woman between 40 and 55 years old in good health.

This clonotype was detected only a few times. The rearrangement uses TRBV7-9 and TRBJ2-7; 7 bases are a match to TRBD1. This CDR3 region has 14 residues. Losses at the gene ends were 2 bases for V and 5 bases for J; bases not matched to a gene: 6. Germline assignment: CDR1 SEHNR and CDR2 FQNEAQ (reference sequence). DNA of the CDR3: TGTGCCAGCAGCTTACAGACAGGGCGGGACGAGCAGTACTTC. Translation gives CASSLQTGRDEQYF.

This clonotype turned up a few times. This rearrangement joins TRBV5-6 to TRBJ1-5, with 8 bases fitting TRBD1. The CDR3 is 15 residues long. Germline V lookup: CDR1 SGHDT, CDR2 YYEEEE. J lost 4 bases, V lost 4 bases, and 7 bases had no gene match. CDR3 protein: CASSTGTGINQPQHF. CDR3 DNA: TGTGCCAGCAGCACCGGGACAGGCATTAATCAGCCCCAGCATTTT.

This clonotype was seen ten or more times. CDR3 residues: CASSLSAAGGPEQYF. In DNA form, the CDR3 reads TGTGCCAGCAGTTTAAGCGCGGCGGGGGGGCCTGAGCAGTACTTC. The chain is built from TRBV28 and TRBJ2-7, with 9 nucleotides matching TRBD2. This CDR3 is 15 amino acids long. Germline V gene lookup returns CDR1 MDHEN and CDR2 SYDVKM. V lost 2 bases to trimming and J lost 7 bases; unmatched junction nucleotides: 9.

The chain is built from TRBV5-5 and TRBJ1-2; 9 bases are shared with TRBD1. The germline gives CDR1 SGHKS, CDR2 YYEKEE (reference sequence). CDR3 length: 18 amino acids. Trimming removed 1 base from V and 4 bases from J; junction bases left unmatched: 14. The CDR3: CASSLNLWDRAITYGYTF. The CDR3 DNA reads as TGTGCCAGCAGCTTGAATTTATGGGACAGGGCGATCACCTATGGCTACACCTTC. Together with reference TRBV5-5 and TRBJ1-2, the CDR3 gives the full variable domain: DAGVTQSPTHLIKTRGQQVTLRCSPISGHKSVSWYQQVLGQGPQFIFQYYEKEERGRGNFPDRFSARQFPNYSSELNVNALLLGDSALYLCASSLNLWDRAITYGYTFGSGTRLTVV.

This rearrangement joins TRBV19 to TRBJ2-7, with 8 positions matching TRBD1. The CDR3 runs 15 residues. The germline CDR1 and CDR2 sequences are LNHDA and SQIVND (reference sequence). J lost 6 bases, V lost 7 bases, and 14 bases had no gene match. As DNA, the CDR3 is TGTGCCAGTAACGAGGGGGACAGGATCCTTGGCGAGCAGTACTTC. Amino acids: CASNEGDRILGEQYF.

This clonotype was found a few times. The J gene is TRBJ1-2, the V gene TRBV28; 7 bases map to TRBD1. The CDR3 totals 14 residues. Germline V gene lookup returns CDR1 MDHEN and CDR2 SYDVKM. Trimming took 3 bases from V and 7 from J; bases not matched to a gene: 8. The CDR3 DNA follows: TGTGCCAGCAGTTTGGAGGGGGCGAGGCGTGGCTACACCTTC. Amino acids: CASSLEGARRGYTF.

This clonotype was seen more than once but under ten times. The chain employs TRBV5-1 and TRBJ2-5; 10 bases are shared with TRBD2. With V trimmed by 2 bases and J by 3 bases, 7 bases remained unmatched. In germline, CDR1 is SGHRS, CDR2 YFSETQ. This CDR3 has 16 amino acids. CDR3 residues: CASSLRIAGGEETQYF. The CDR3 DNA reads as TGCGCCAGCAGCTTACGAATAGCGGGGGGAGAAGAGACCCAGTACTTC.

This clonotype was counted between two and nine times. The chain employs TRBV4-3 and TRBJ2-2; D is unclear. The V gene lost 1 base and the J gene lost 5 bases, with 8 bases spanning the gap. Germline CDR1 and CDR2: LGHNA and YSLEER. The CDR3 spans 14 residues. The CDR3 DNA follows: TGCGCCAGCAGCCAAGGGCACCTTACCGGGGAGCTGTTTTTT. It is translated as CASSQGHLTGELFF.

V gene TRBV7-3 combines with J gene TRBJ2-6; D might be TRBD1 or TRBD2, each matching 5 bases. The CDR3 sequence is 16 residues long. The V end lost 3 bases, the J end lost 2 bases, and 11 bases lay between the germline ends. The V gene's germline CDR1 is SGHTA and CDR2 FQGTGA. DNA of the CDR3: TGTGCCAGCAGCTTGGGACCGGATCCTGGGGCCAACGTCCTGACTTTC. It yields the protein CASSLGPDPGANVLTF.

This clonotype was seen at least ten times. V usage is TRBV10-3 and J usage is TRBJ2-7, with 7 positions matching TRBD1. J lost 5 bases, V lost 6 bases, and 7 bases had no gene match. The germline V gene has CDR1 ENHRY and CDR2 SYGVKD. This CDR3 is 13 amino acids long. The CDR3 bases are TGTGCCATCAGCAGACAGGGATTCAACGAGCAGTACTTC. Residues: CAISRQGFNEQYF.

The V and J genes are TRBV5-1 and TRBJ2-5; D is uncertain. The germline CDR1 and CDR2 sequences are SGHRS and YFSETQ. The ends were cut back, 0 bases at V and 2 bases at J, with 14 bases in the middle. The length of the CDR3 is 16 residues. The chain's CDR3 is CASSLGLVGMQETQYF. CDR3 sequence (DNA): TGCGCCAGCAGCTTGGGCCTAGTGGGGATGCAAGAGACCCAGTACTTC.

V and J are TRBV5-6 and TRBJ2-4, with D possibly being TRBD1 or TRBD2 (5 bases each). The J call is in doubt because the DNA end fits TRBJ2-7 better. Germline V gene lookup returns CDR1 SGHDT and CDR2 YYEEEE. The CDR3 is 14 residues long. The CDR3 protein is CASSWAGTFNEQYF. The CDR3, as DNA: TGTGCCAGCAGCTGGGCAGGGACCTTCAACGAGCAGTACTTC.

This clonotype was counted at least ten times. The V gene is TRBV13, the J gene TRBJ2-6; 10 bases agree with TRBD1. This CDR3 is built from 18 residues. Germline V CDR1 and CDR2: PRHDT, FYEKMQ (reference sequence). J lost 2 bases, V lost 4 bases, and 8 bases had no gene match. DNA of the CDR3: TGTGCCAGCAGCTCCAGACAGGGGGCAGATACTGGGGCCAACGTCCTGACTTTC. It translates to CASSSRQGADTGANVLTF.

Many counts were recorded for this clonotype. The chain recombines TRBV11-2 with TRBJ1-2, with TRBD1 matching 9 bases. This CDR3 is 21 amino acids long. V shed 6 bases and J 5 bases; nucleotides not matched to a gene: 28. Looked up from germline, CDR1 is SGHAT and CDR2 is FQNNGV. The CDR3 region has the DNA TGTGCCAGCAGGTCTTCCCCCACCGACCGGGACAGGGAGGGTGGTCGGTATGGCTACACCTTC. Translation gives CASRSSPTDRDREGGRYGYTF.

The chain employs TRBV25-1 and TRBJ2-3, with D possibly being TRBD2 (5 bases). CDR1 and CDR2 from the germline V gene are MGHDK and SYGVNS. V lost 1 base and J 5 bases, leaving 10 bases between the germline ends. This CDR3 has 14 residues. The CDR3 loop is CASSEFRRGDTQYF. The CDR3 nucleotides are TGTGCCAGCAGTGAATTCCGCCGGGGAGATACGCAGTATTTT.

This clonotype was found many times. The V call is TRBV3-1, the J call TRBJ2-7; TRBD1 matches 11 bases. V was clipped by 1 base and J by 4 bases; unmatched bases: 6. Per the germline V gene, CDR1 is LGHDT and CDR2 is YNNKEL (reference sequence). The CDR3 loop spans 16 amino acids. CDR3 amino acids: CASSQGRTGGVYEQYF. The CDR3, as DNA: TGTGCCAGCAGCCAAGGCCGGACAGGGGGCGTATACGAGCAGTACTTC.

The sample holds a few counts of this clonotype. The J gene is TRBJ1-1, the V gene TRBV7-2, with D maybe TRBD1 (5 bases). V was pared by 5 bases and J by 3 bases, with 10 bases between. The CDR3 runs 13 residues. CDR1 is SGHTA and CDR2 is FQGNSA in the germline V gene. CDR3 sequence (DNA): TGTGCCAGCAGCCCTGGAGGGGACACTGAAGCTTTCTTT. Translated, it gives CASSPGGDTEAFF.

The table lists this clonotype with many counts. The chain uses TRBV12-3 or TRBV12-4 and TRBJ2-5; TRBD1 agrees at 7 bases. V trimming: 3 bases; J trimming: 4 bases; junction bases outside the gene matches: 2. The CDR3 length is 13 residues. The CDR3 protein is CASSLTGRETQYF. The CDR3 nucleotides read TGTGCCAGCAGTTTGACAGGGAGAGAGACCCAGTACTTC.